These 16 T cell receptor beta chains were sequenced from one sample in a study of blood T cells in healthy people across ages. Alongside a J-beta primer mix, a sample-barcoded 5' primer served in a second PCR lasting roughly 7 to 12 cycles. TCRdb called the 5' RACE reads again in MiXCR, with one record for every CDR3 protein. The sample holds 1,300,000 or so distinct CDR3 sequences, 59% seen once. Sequenced input: blood. The origin of the receptors is a man aged 18 to 35 in good health.

This sequence joins TRBV20-1 and TRBJ1-6; D gene unclear. Germline-derived CDR1 and CDR2 are DFQATT and SNEGSKA (reference sequence). Trimming removed 6 bases from V and 5 bases from J, with 17 bases in between. This CDR3 is built from 15 residues. CDR3 sequence reads: CSALSMWGDNSPLHF. CDR3 in DNA: TGCAGTGCCTTATCTATGTGGGGTGATAATTCACCCCTCCACTTT.

The chain has TRBV29-1 and TRBJ2-1; D perhaps matches TRBD2 (5 bases). The ends were cut back, 4 bases at V and 0 bases at J, with 13 bases in the middle. The CDR3 is 15 amino acids. In germline, CDR1 is SQVTM, CDR2 ANQGSEA. CDR3 residues: CSVVLGAVSYNEQFF. The CDR3 DNA sequence: TGCAGCGTTGTTCTAGGAGCGGTCTCCTACAATGAGCAGTTCTTC.

The chain couples TRBV20-1 to TRBJ2-3; D not resolved. Germline V gene lookup returns CDR1 DFQATT and CDR2 SNEGSKA (reference sequence). CDR3 size: 14 residues. V was clipped by 4 bases and J by 6 bases, with 17 bases between them. This CDR3 is CSATARTQGDTQYF. CDR3 sequence (DNA): TGCAGTGCTACGGCCCGGACCCAAGGGGATACGCAGTATTTT.

This clonotype was seen a few times. The rearrangement links TRBV20-1 to TRBJ2-1; possible D gene TRBD2, 5 bases. The CDR3 loop spans 15 amino acids. Trimming stripped 0 bases from V and 2 bases from J, with 11 bases between. The V gene's germline CDR1 is DFQATT and CDR2 SNEGSKA (reference sequence). The CDR3 here is CSAREGAATYNEQFF. The CDR3 DNA is TGCAGTGCTAGAGAGGGAGCGGCCACCTACAATGAGCAGTTCTTC.

This chain joins TRBV29-1 and TRBJ1-2, with D unclear. Trimming pared 1 base from V and 0 bases from J, leaving 6 bases between. The CDR3 spans 13 residues. From germline, CDR1 is SQVTM and CDR2 ANQGSEA. This chain's CDR3 is CSVEGVSNYGYTF. The CDR3 DNA reads as TGCAGCGTTGAAGGGGTCTCTAACTATGGCTACACCTTC.

The table lists this clonotype with a few counts. V is TRBV29-1 and J is TRBJ2-5; no definite D call. The CDR3 runs to 15 residues. V shed 3 bases and J shed 0 bases, with 14 bases lying between them. Germline values: CDR1 SQVTM, CDR2 ANQGSEA. In DNA, the CDR3 is TGCAGCGTTGATCCGGATATCCGACACCAAGAGACCCAGTACTTC. Amino acids: CSVDPDIRHQETQYF.

CDR3 protein: CASSQEGTGNTEAFF. DNA of the CDR3: TGTGCCAGCAGCCAAGAAGGGACAGGGAACACTGAAGCTTTCTTT. This chain links TRBV4-2 with TRBJ1-1, with 8 positions matching TRBD1. J was trimmed by 1 base and V by 0 bases; bases with no gene match: 1. The CDR3 runs 15 residues. Germline V gene data show CDR1 as LGHNA and CDR2 as YNFKEQ.

This clonotype occurred a few times. The chain uses TRBV7-2 and TRBJ2-7, with 7 bases fitting TRBD1. Germline V lookup: CDR1 SGHTA, CDR2 FQGNSA. The V gene end was trimmed by 5 bases and the J gene end by 8 bases; junction bases not matched to a gene: 15. This CDR3 region has 15 residues. The CDR3 region is CASSGGRDRWGKQYF. In DNA, the CDR3 is TGTGCCAGCAGCGGCGGCCGGGACAGATGGGGCAAGCAGTACTTC.

This chain links TRBV29-1 with TRBJ1-6; TRBD1 is a possible D gene (5 bases). V lost 6 bases and J 7 bases, leaving 13 bases between the germline ends. Germline values: CDR1 SQVTM, CDR2 ANQGSEA. The CDR3 totals 13 residues. In DNA form, the CDR3 reads TGCAGCGTGACAGTAGCGGCCAATTCACCCCTCCACTTT. It codes for CSVTVAANSPLHF.

The V and J genes are TRBV21-1 and TRBJ2-2. TRBV21-1 corresponds to a pseudogene. The CDR3 runs 15 residues. The CDR3 loop is CASYGEQKNTGELFF. CDR3 DNA: TGTGCCAGCTATGGCGAGCAGAAGAACACCGGGGAGCTGTTTTTT.

A single count supports this clonotype. The chain combines TRBV12-3 or TRBV12-4 with TRBJ2-3; 8 bases are shared with TRBD1. With 1 base clipped from V and 6 bases from J, the junction kept 12 bases outside the gene matches. This CDR3 has 17 residues. The CDR3 DNA follows: TGTGCCAGCAGTTTAGAGGGGTTAGGACAGGGATCGGATACGCAGTATTTT. Protein: CASSLEGLGQGSDTQYF.

The rearrangement links TRBV20-1 to TRBJ1-5; possibly TRBD1 for D (5 bases). CDR1 is DFQATT and CDR2 is SNEGSKA in the germline V gene (reference sequence). Between the trimmed V and J ends, which lost 6 bases and 5 bases, there was a span of 11 bases. The CDR3 contains 12 residues. The CDR3 DNA sequence: TGCAGTGCCGGCCAGGGCGATCAGCCCCAGCATTTT. This gives the protein CSAGQGDQPQHF.

This clonotype was detected once. Lacking the conserved final phenylalanine or tryptophan, this CDR3 likely reflects a read error. The chain joins TRBV4-1 to TRBJ2-1, with 9 nucleotides matching TRBD2. J was trimmed by 10 bases and V by 0 bases; bases with no gene match: 10. In germline, CDR1 is MGHRA, CDR2 YSYEKL. The CDR3 length is 16 residues. In DNA form, the CDR3 reads TGCGCCAGCAGCCAAGATAGGCGGGAGGGCCTGGAGGAGCAGTTCTAC. Translated, it gives CASSQDRREGLEEQFY.

The V call is TRBV12-3 or TRBV12-4, the J call TRBJ2-5; 7 bases align to TRBD2. J gave up 5 bases and V 8 bases, and 8 bases lay outside the gene matches. The CDR3 contains 13 residues. DNA of the CDR3: TGTGCCAGCCGGGGCGGGGGTAAGGAGACCCAGTACTTC. This sequence encodes CASRGGGKETQYF.

This clonotype has only a few counts. This rearrangement joins TRBV12-3 or TRBV12-4 to TRBJ1-5; TRBD1 agrees at 8 bases. The CDR3 totals 14 residues. Losses at the gene ends were 7 bases for V and 6 bases for J; bases not matched to a gene: 8. The CDR3 DNA reads TGTGCCAGCAACCAGGGACAGGTTCGTCAGCCCCAGCATTTT. This codes for CASNQGQVRQPQHF.

This chain joins TRBV12-3 or TRBV12-4 and TRBJ2-1, with D possibly called TRBD1 or TRBD2 (5 bases each). The CDR3 loop spans 14 amino acids. V lost 6 bases to trimming and J lost 5 bases, with 14 bases between them. In DNA, the CDR3 is TGTGCCAGCAGAGAGGGGCACGGCAACAATGAGCAGTTCTTC. Protein: CASREGHGNNEQFF.